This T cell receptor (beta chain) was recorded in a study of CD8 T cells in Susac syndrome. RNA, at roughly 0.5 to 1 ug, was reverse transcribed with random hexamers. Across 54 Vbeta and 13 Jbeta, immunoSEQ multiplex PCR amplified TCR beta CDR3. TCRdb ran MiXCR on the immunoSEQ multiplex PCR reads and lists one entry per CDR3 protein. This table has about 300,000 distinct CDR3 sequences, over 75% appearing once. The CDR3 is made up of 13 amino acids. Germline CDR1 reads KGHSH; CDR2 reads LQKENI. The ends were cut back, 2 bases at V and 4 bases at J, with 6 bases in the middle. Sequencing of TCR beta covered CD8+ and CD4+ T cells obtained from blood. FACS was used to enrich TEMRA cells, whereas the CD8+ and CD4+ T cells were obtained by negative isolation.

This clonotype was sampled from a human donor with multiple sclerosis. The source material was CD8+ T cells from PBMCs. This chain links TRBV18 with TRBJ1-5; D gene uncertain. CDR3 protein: CASSPGENQPQHF. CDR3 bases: TGTGCCAGCTCACCAGGGGAAAATCAGCCCCAGCATTTT.